This is a list of T cell receptor beta chains from one sample in a study of stem cell transplantation in POMP-related autoinflammatory disease. Libraries were prepared by immunoSEQ multiplex PCR; TCRdb keeps only in-frame clonotypes and omits some of them. The sample consists of 25,000 to 30,000 clones, around 83% of them appearing once. Here the sequenced sample was CD4+ T cells from PBMCs, taken before stem cell transplantation. These TCRs come from a human donor with POMP-related autoinflammation and immune dysregulation (PRAID). Each CDR3 is given with its conserved first and last residue.

>TRBJ2-7|TRBV30
CAWSVGEGEQYF
>TRBJ1-1|TRBV11-2
CASSLSPRGAQNTEAFF
>TRBJ1-1|TRBV9
CASSVSQLNTEAFF
>TRBJ2-1|TRBV19
CASRSSGRAVKSQFF
>TRBJ2-1|TRBV9
CASSVVGGGYYNEQFF
>TRBJ2-3|TRBV5-1
CASSLRSSRGVGTQYF
>TRBJ2-1|TRBV5-1
CASSLGQGFGNEQFF
>TRBJ1-5|TRBV29-1
CSVAGQDEQLQHF
>TRBJ2-6|TRBV30
CAFDRDSGANVLTF
>TRBJ2-5|TRBV2
CASRPGTTQETQYF
>TRBJ1-6|TRBV9
CASSAQGWNSPLHF
>TRBJ1-2|TRBV5-4
CASSLEQYGYTF
>TRBJ2-7|TRBV2
CASSEAGLAGAYEQYF
>TRBJ2-7|TRBV7-2
CASSLAWHSSYEQYF
>TRBJ1-1|TRBV30
CAWSQGIPNTEAFF
>TRBJ2-4|TRBV5-4
CASSLLRGLAKNIQYF